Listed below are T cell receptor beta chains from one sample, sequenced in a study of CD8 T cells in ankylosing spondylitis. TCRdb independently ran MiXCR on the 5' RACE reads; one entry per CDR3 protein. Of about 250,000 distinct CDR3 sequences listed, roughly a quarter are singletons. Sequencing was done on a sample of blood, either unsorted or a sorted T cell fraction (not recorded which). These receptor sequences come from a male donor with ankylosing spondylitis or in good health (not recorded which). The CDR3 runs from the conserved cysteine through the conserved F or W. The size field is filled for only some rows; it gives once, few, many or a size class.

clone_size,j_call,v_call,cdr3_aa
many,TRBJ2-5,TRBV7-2,CASSSRTGRLTQYF
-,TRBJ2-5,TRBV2,CASSPGRGQTQYF
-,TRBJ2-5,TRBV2,CASSRKPVGARSAFQETQYF
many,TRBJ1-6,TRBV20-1,CSARDLGLHSPLHF
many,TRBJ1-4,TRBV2,CASSEMKDRSTNEKLFF
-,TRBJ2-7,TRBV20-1,CSANRDNYEQYF
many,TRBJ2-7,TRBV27,CASSLLLTGGVEQYF
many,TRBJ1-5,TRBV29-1,CSVGQGADQPQHF
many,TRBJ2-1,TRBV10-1,CASSSQRRHEQFF
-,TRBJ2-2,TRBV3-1,CASSQRSVLDTGELFF
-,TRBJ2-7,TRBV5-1,CASSSTGQPYEQYF
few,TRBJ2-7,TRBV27,CASSTDSSYEQYF
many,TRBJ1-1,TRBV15,CATSRGLGTANTEAFF
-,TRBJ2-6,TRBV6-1,CASSRALSGANVLTF
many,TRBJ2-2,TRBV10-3,CAIRPERTGKYGELFF
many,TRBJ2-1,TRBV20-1,CSARDAGHYNEQFF
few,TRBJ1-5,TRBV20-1,CSAREQGQGRIYEHF
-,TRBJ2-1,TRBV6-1,CASSRGTGEGDEQFF
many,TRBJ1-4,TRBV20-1,CSARHGTGGEKLFF
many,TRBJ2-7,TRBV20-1,CSARIPSGVNYEQYF
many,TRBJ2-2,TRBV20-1,CSARFTGEWGGRIDTGELFF
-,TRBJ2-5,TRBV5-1,CASSGNQETQYF
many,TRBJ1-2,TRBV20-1,CSAHGTGFGGYTF
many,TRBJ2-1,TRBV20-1,CSARYGGGYNEQFF
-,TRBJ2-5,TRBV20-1,CSSMGGLQETQYF
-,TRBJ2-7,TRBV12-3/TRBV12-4,CASSAGTFMDEQYF
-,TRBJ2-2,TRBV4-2,CASSQEGLAVNTGELFF
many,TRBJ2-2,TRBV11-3,CASSPLSGELFF
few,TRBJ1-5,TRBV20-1,CSATPGGSNQPQHF
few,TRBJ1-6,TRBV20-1,CSARADSLDSPLHF
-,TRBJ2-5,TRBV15,CATSRDLAGMETQYF
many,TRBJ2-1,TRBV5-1,CASRLGSAYNEQFF
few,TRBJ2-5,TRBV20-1,CSAKGQQETQYF